The 5 T cell receptor beta chains below come from one sample, sequenced in a study of shared clonotypes between healthy human individuals (dated by TCRdb to the early 2020s). The library was produced with the immunoSEQ multiplex PCR assay. TCRdb retrieved this table from immuneACCESS and kept in-frame rearrangements only. Not all clones are present; in checked studies, unresolved V genes account for under half, and no reason is known for the remainder. The sample table shows approximately 2.5 million clones, and roughly 93% are seen once. About 0.38% of the sample is held by the ten biggest clonotypes. Sequenced sample: naive CD4+ T cells from PBMCs. Taken with the paper, the label for cell subset or site translates to: CD45RA+ positively selected. Source of these receptors: a man aged 18 to 30 in good health. Some clones in this sample may be carry-over from other donors' samples.

This chain connects TRBV15 to TRBJ2-1, with 8 bases aligning to TRBD2. Germline CDR1 reads LNHNV; CDR2 reads YYDKDF (reference sequence). The CDR3 spans 17 residues. With V trimmed by 1 base and J by 6 bases, 11 bases remained unmatched. This CDR3 reads CATSRGGASGPPNEQFF. CDR3 in DNA: TGTGCCACCAGCAGAGGTGGGGCTAGCGGGCCCCCCAATGAGCAGTTCTTC.

This rearrangement joins TRBV28 to TRBJ2-2; D is undetermined. Germline V lookup: CDR1 MDHEN, CDR2 SYDVKM. The CDR3 length is 17 residues. The V end lost 5 bases, the J end lost 1 base, and 17 bases lay between the germline ends. This CDR3 reads CASSPHGRMLNTGELFF. CDR3 in DNA: TGTGCCAGCAGTCCCCACGGACGTATGCTGAACACCGGGGAGCTGTTTTTT.

Details on this clone: The sample carries other DNA sequences with the same CDR3. The chain is built from TRBV5-1 and TRBJ2-7, with D tentatively TRBD1 (5 bases). V lost 4 bases and J 0 bases, leaving 8 bases between the germline ends. The CDR3 runs to 13 residues. The germline V gene encodes CDR1 SGHRS and CDR2 YFSETQ. CDR3 sequence reads: CASSRTGSYEQYF. Here the CDR3 DNA reads TGCGCCAGCAGCCGAACAGGCTCCTACGAGCAGTACTTC.

This clone is a singleton in its sample. This sequence joins TRBV5-1 and TRBJ2-1, with D tentatively TRBD1 or TRBD2 (5 bases each). The CDR3 consists of 12 residues. Trimming took off 4 bases at V and 13 bases at J, with 15 bases between the two ends. The germline CDR1 and CDR2 sequences are SGHRS and YFSETQ. CDR3 in amino acids: CASSPGWDEQFF. The DNA for the CDR3 is TGCGCCAGCAGCCCTGGGTGGGACGAACAGTTCTTC. The full variable domain, rest sourced from reference TRBV5-1 and TRBJ2-1, is KAGVTQTPRYLIKTRGQQVTLSCSPISGHRSVSWYQQTPGQGLQFLFEYFSETQRNKGNFPGRFSGRQFSNSRSEMNVSTLELGDSALYLCASSPGWDEQFFGPGTRLTVL.

The chain joins TRBV5-6 to TRBJ2-3; no reliable D call. V lost 0 bases and J 0 bases, leaving 17 bases between the germline ends. Germline values: CDR1 SGHDT, CDR2 YYEEEE. The CDR3 sequence is 18 residues long. The CDR3 protein is CASSLGSLAVVSTDTQYF. CDR3 sequence (DNA): TGTGCCAGCAGCTTGGGGAGCCTCGCCGTCGTTAGCACAGATACGCAGTATTTT. Drawing the rest from reference TRBV5-6 and TRBJ2-3, the complete variable domain is DAGVTQSPTHLIKTRGQQVTLRCSPKSGHDTVSWYQQALGQGPQFIFQYYEEEERQRGNFPDRFSGHQFPNYSSELNVNALLLGDSALYLCASSLGSLAVVSTDTQYFGPGTRLTVL.